In this sample, the clone carrying this T cell receptor beta chain turned up many times. Its antigen is unidentified. The sample is drawn from a study of prognosis after radiotherapy for stage I lung cancer. The wider study: In total, approximately 13 men and about six women took part as patients, aged 53 to 84 with a median of about 68 years. Stereotactic body radiotherapy was given without concurrent therapy in all patients. Study-level results: Following stereotactic body radiation therapy, unique TCR clone counts fell, with a median of around 10,000 versus 6,900. Tumor specificity of the expanded TCR clones was not determined.

TCR beta CDR3 amplification from genomic DNA was performed by two-round multiplex PCR. Each TRBV and TRBJ gene had its own primer in the first PCR round. TCRdb called the multiplex PCR reads again in MiXCR, with one record for every CDR3 protein. This table holds some 35,000 distinct CDR3 sequences, approximately 35% found once. Per the germline V gene, CDR1 is DFQATT and CDR2 is SNEGSKA (reference sequence). The CDR3 totals 14 residues. Trimming took off 3 bases at V and 3 bases at J, with 14 bases between the two ends. Sequenced material: PBMCs, taken before or after stereotactic body radiation therapy (not recorded which). The V call is TRBV20-1, the J call TRBJ1-1; D not resolved. The clonotype originates from a donor aged 50 or older with non-small cell lung cancer. The CDR3 loop reads CSASPPRSYTEAFF. Here the CDR3 DNA reads TGCAGTGCTAGCCCCCCCCGGTCGTACACTGAAGCTTTCTTT.